This T cell receptor beta chain emerged from a study of graft-versus-host responses after intestinal transplantation. Study at large: Multivisceral, liver-intestinal, or isolated intestinal grafts went to recipients. All recipients got anti-thymocyte globulin induction, then tacrolimus and steroids for roughly 3 years. Points from the study as a whole: Recipient marrow contained GvH clones, some of which appeared first in ileum or blood. Peak GvH clone levels in circulation were associated with early post-transplant HvG declines.

Sequenced by immunoSEQ multiplex PCR; TCRdb stores in-frame clones only, minus some. Among about 26,000 clones listed, about 81% were seen once. Concerning this clone: Its antigen is not identified.

This CDR3 has 11 residues. Trimming removed 8 bases from V and 5 bases from J, with 9 bases in between. Germline V CDR1 and CDR2: SNHLY, FYNNEI. Sample: unstimulated CD4+ T cells sorted from spleen or lymph node cells, taken before intestinal transplant. The chain is built from TRBV2 and TRBJ2-5, with unresolved D. The TCR originated in a human donor who received an intestinal transplant. This chain's CDR3 is CASFAAETQYF. CDR3 nucleotides: TGTGCCAGCTTCGCGGCCGAGACCCAGTACTTC.